Here is one T cell receptor (beta chain) with its context. The data were taken from a study of CD8+ T cells in alopecia areata. This CDR3 is built from 15 residues. Germline V gives CDR1 KGHSH, CDR2 LQKENI. With 3 bases clipped from V and 4 bases from J, the junction kept 9 bases outside the gene matches. cDNA serving as the sequencing template came from extracted, reverse transcribed RNA. Repertoires were generated with immunoSEQ multiplex PCR, while TCRdb's copy carries only in-frame clones and drops some. Of 90,000 to 150,000 clones listed, 53% are singletons. As to treatment: oral pan-JAK inhibitor, 5-10 mg twice daily.

The sample in question was CD4+ T cells sorted from blood, obtained at week 4, from a patient treated with tofacitinib. V and J are TRBV18 and TRBJ2-7; the match to TRBD1 covers 7 bases. The receptor was derived from a human donor with alopecia areata. CDR3 sequence reads: CASSPGRQGSYEQYF. The DNA for the CDR3 is TGTGCCAGCTCACCTGGCCGACAGGGTAGTTACGAGCAGTACTTC. The entire variable domain, with the rest obtained from reference TRBV18 and TRBJ2-7, is as follows: NAGVMQNPRHLVRRRGQEARLRCSPMKGHSHVYWYRQLPEEGLKFMVYLQKENIIDESGMPKERFSAEFPKEGPSILRIQQVVRGDSAAYFCASSPGRQGSYEQYFGPGTRLTVT.